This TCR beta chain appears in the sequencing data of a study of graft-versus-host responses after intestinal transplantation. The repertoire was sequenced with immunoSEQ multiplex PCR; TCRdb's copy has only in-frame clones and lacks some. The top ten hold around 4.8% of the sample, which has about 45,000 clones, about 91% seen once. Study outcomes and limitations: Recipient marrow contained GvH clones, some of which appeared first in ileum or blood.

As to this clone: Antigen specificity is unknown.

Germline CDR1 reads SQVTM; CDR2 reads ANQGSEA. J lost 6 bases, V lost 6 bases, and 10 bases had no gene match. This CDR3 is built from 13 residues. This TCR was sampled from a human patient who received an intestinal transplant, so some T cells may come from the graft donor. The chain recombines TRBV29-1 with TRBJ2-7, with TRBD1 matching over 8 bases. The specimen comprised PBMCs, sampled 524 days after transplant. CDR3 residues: CSVLTGVRGEQYF. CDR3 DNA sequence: TGCAGCGTCCTGACAGGGGTGAGGGGCGAGCAGTACTTC.